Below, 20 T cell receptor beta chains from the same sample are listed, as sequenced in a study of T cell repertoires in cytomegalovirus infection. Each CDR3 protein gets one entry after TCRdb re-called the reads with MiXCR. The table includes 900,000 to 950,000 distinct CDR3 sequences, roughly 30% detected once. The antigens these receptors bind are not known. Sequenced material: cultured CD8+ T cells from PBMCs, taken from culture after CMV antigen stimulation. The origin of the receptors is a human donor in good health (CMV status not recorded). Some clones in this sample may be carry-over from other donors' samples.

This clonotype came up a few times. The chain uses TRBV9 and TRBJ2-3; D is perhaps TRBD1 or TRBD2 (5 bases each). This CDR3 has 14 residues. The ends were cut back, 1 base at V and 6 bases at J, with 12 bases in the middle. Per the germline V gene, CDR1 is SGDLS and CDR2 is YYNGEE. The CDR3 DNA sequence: TGTGCCAGCAGCGTAAGTGGGGGAGTGGATACGCAGTATTTT. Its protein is CASSVSGGVDTQYF.

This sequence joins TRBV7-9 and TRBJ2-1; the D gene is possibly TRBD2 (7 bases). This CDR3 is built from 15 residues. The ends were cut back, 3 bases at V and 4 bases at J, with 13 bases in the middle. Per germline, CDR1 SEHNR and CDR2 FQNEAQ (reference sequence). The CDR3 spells CASSFEGGMYNEQFF. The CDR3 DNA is TGTGCCAGCAGCTTTGAGGGGGGGATGTACAATGAGCAGTTCTTC.

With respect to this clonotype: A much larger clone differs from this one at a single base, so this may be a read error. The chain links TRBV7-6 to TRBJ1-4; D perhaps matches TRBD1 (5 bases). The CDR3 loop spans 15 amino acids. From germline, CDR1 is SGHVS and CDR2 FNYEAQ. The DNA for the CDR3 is TGTGTCAGCAGCAGCCCATGGGGCGTACGTGAAAAACTGTTTTTT. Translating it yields CVSSSPWGVREKLFF.

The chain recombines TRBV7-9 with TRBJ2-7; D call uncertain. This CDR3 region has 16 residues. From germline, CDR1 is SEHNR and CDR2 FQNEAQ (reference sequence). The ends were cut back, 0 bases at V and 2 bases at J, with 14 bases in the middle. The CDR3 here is CASSLAPGRNPYEQYF. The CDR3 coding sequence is TGTGCCAGCAGCTTAGCCCCCGGAAGGAATCCCTACGAGCAGTACTTC.

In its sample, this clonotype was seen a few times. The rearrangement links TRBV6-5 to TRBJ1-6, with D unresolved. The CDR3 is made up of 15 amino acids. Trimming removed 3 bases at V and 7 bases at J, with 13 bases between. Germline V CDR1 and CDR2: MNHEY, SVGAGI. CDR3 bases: TGTGCCAGCAGTTATTCTCAGGAGCCGAATTCACCCCTCCACTTT. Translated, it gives CASSYSQEPNSPLHF.

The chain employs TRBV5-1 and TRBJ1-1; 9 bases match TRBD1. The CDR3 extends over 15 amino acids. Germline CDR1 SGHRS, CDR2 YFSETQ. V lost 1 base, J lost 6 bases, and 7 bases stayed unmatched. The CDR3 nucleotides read TGCGCCAGCAGCTTGAGGGACAGGGCTGGACCTGAAGCTTTCTTT. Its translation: CASSLRDRAGPEAFF.

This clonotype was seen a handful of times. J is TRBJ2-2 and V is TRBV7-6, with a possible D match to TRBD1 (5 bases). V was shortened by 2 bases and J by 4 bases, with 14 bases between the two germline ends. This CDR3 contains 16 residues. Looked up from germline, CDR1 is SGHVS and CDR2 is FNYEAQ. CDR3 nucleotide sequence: TGTGCCAGCAGCTTATTGGGGCCGGGCGGCACCGGGGAGCTGTTTTTT. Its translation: CASSLLGPGGTGELFF. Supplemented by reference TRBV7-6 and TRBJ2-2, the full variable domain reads GAGVSQSPRYKVTKRGQDVALRCDPISGHVSLYWYRQALGQGPEFLTYFNYEAQQDKSGLPNDRFSAERPEGSISTLTIQRTEQRDSAMYRCASSLLGPGGTGELFFGEGSRLTVL.

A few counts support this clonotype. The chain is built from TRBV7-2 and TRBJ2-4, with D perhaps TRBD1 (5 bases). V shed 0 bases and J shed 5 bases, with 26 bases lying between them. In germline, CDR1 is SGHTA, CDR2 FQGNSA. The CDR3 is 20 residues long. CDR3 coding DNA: TGTGCCAGCAGCTTAGCGGCTCAGGGCCCGCTTCCCTTTGATGAAAACATTCAGTACTTC. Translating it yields CASSLAAQGPLPFDENIQYF.

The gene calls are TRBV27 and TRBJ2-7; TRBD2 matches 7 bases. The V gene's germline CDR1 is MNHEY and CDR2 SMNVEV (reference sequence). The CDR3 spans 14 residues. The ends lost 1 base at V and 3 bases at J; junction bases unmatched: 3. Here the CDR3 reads CASSLWGGDYEQYF. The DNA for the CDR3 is TGTGCCAGCAGTTTATGGGGGGGAGACTACGAGCAGTACTTC.

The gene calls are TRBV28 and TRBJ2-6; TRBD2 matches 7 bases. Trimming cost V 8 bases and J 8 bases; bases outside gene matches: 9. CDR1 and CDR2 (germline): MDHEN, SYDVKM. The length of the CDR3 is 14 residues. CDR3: CASRAVGGTNVLTF. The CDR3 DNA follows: TGTGCCAGCCGGGCGGTGGGAGGGACCAACGTCCTGACTTTC.

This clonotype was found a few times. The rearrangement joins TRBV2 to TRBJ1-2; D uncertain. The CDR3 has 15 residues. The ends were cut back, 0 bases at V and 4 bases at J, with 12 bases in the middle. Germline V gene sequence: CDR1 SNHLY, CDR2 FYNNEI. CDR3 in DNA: TGTGCCAGCAGTGAAGCGCCGGGTAGGAGCTATGGCTACACCTTC. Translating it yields CASSEAPGRSYGYTF.

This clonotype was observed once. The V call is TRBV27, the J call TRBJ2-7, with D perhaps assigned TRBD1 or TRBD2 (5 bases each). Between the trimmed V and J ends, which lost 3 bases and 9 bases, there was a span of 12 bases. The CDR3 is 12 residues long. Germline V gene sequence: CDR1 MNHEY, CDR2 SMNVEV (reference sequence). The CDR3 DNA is TGTGCCAGCAGTTTGTCGGGACGGGTGCAGTACTTC. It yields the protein CASSLSGRVQYF.

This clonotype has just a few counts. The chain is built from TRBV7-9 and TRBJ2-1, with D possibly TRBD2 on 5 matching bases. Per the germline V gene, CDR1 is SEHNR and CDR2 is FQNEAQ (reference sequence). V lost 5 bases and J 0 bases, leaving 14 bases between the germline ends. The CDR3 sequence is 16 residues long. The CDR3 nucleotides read TGTGCCAGCAGCCCCCCCGGACTTACCTCCTACAATGAGCAGTTCTTC. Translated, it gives CASSPPGLTSYNEQFF.

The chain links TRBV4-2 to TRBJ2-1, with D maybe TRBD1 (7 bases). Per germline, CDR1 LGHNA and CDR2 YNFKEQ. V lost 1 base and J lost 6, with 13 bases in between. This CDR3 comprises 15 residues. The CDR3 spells CASSQVGTAGNEQFF. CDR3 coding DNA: TGTGCCAGCAGCCAAGTGGGGACAGCGGGCAATGAGCAGTTCTTC.

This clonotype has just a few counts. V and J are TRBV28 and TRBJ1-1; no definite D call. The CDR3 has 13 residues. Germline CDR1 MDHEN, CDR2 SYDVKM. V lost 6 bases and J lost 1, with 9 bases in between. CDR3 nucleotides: TGTGCCAGCAGACACGAAAGGAACACTGAAGCTTTCTTT. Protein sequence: CASRHERNTEAFF.

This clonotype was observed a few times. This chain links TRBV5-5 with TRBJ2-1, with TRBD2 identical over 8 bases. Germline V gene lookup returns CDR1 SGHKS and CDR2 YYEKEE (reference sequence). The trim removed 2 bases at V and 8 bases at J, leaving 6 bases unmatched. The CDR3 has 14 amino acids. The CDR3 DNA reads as TGTGCCAGCAGCTTTCGGACTAGCTATGATGAGCAGTTCTTC. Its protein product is CASSFRTSYDEQFF.

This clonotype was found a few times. DNA of the CDR3: TGTGCCAGCAGCTTGAAACTCTACAATGAGCAGTTCTTC. Encoded protein: CASSLKLYNEQFF. This chain uses TRBV5-6 with TRBJ2-1; D remains ambiguous. The CDR3 runs to 13 residues. Germline V lookup: CDR1 SGHDT, CDR2 YYEEEE. Trimming stripped 1 base from V and 3 bases from J, with 5 bases between.

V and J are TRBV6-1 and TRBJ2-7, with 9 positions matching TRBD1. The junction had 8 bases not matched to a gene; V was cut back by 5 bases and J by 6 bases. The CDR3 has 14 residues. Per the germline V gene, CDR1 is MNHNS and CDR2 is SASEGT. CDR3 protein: CASSSGTGSLEQYV. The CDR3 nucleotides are TGTGCCAGCAGTTCCGGGACAGGGTCTCTCGAGCAGTACGTC.

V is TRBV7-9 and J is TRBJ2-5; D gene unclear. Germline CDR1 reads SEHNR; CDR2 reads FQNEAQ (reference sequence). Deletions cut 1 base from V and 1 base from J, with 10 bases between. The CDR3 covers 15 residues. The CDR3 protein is CASSLEVGVQETQYF. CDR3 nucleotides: TGTGCCAGCAGCTTAGAGGTTGGGGTCCAAGAGACCCAGTACTTC. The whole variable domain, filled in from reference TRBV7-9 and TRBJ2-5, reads DTGVSQNPRHKITKRGQNVTFRCDPISEHNRLYWYRQTLGQGPEFLTYFQNEAQLEKSRLLSDRFSAERPKGSFSTLEIQRTEQGDSAMYLCASSLEVGVQETQYFGPGTRLLVL.

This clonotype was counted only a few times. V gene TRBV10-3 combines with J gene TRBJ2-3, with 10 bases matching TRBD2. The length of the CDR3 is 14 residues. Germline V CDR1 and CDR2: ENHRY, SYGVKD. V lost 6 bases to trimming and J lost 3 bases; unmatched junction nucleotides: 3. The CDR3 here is CAIRASGGTDTQYF. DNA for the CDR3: TGTGCCATCAGGGCTAGCGGGGGAACAGATACGCAGTATTTT.